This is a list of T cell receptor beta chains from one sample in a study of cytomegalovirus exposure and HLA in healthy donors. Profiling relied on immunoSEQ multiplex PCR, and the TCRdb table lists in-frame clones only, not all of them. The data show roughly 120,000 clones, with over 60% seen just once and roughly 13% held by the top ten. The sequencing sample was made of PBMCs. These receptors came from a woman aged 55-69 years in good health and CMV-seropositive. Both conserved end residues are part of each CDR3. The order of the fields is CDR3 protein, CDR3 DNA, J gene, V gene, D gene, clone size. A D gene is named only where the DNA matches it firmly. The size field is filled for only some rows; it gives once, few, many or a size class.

CSVAGAGLAGGYNEQFF	TGCAGCGTCGCCGGCGCCGGACTAGCGGGAGGGTACAATGAGCAGTTCTTC	TRBJ2-1	TRBV29-1	TRBD2	once
CASSSRLADKYEQYF	TGTGCCAGCAGCTCAAGACTAGCGGACAAATACGAGCAGTACTTC	TRBJ2-7	TRBV5-4	TRBD2	-
CASSKRGALRDTQYF	TGTGCCAGCAGTAAGCGGGGGGCCCTCCGCGATACGCAGTATTTT	TRBJ2-3	TRBV14	TRBD2	-
CSAPVNTEAFF	TGCAGTGCTCCGGTGAACACTGAAGCTTTCTTT	TRBJ1-1	TRBV20-1	-	few
CASSQGGASGEQYF	TGTGCCAGCAGCCAAGGCGGGGCTAGCGGCGAGCAGTACTTC	TRBJ2-7	TRBV7-2	TRBD2	few
CASRYTGGNEQYF	TGTGCCAGCAGATACACAGGGGGCAACGAGCAGTACTTC	TRBJ2-7	TRBV27	TRBD1	-
CASSRASFQETQYF	TGTGCCAGCAGCCGAGCTAGCTTCCAAGAGACCCAGTACTTC	TRBJ2-5	TRBV7-2	-	-
CASRQGDTEAFF	TGTGCCAGCAGACAGGGGGACACTGAAGCTTTCTTT	TRBJ1-1	TRBV6-6	TRBD1	-
CASTGQGGSEQFF	TGCGCCAGTACGGGACAGGGAGGAAGTGAGCAGTTCTTC	TRBJ2-1	TRBV10-2	TRBD1	-
CASSSPGTDTQYF	TGTGCCAGCAGCTCCCCCGGCACAGATACGCAGTATTTT	TRBJ2-3	TRBV7-2	-	-
CATISGGVSYEQYF	TGTGCCACCATATCCGGGGGGGTGTCCTACGAGCAGTACTTC	TRBJ2-7	TRBV7-2	TRBD2	-
CASRRLPGQGRGNTEAFF	TGTGCCAGTAGAAGACTGCCGGGACAGGGAAGGGGAAACACTGAAGCTTTCTTT	TRBJ1-1	TRBV19	TRBD1	few
CASSLTGTSGNTIYF	TGTGCCAGCAGCTTGACAGGAACCTCTGGAAACACCATATATTTT	TRBJ1-3	TRBV11-2	-	-
CASSGLQVSGANVLTF	TGTGCCAGCAGCGGGCTTCAAGTCTCTGGGGCCAACGTCCTGACTTTC	TRBJ2-6	TRBV9	-	few
CASSLIGGVTGETQYF	TGTGCCAGCAGCCTAATCGGGGGAGTGACGGGGGAGACCCAGTACTTC	TRBJ2-5	TRBV7-3	-	-
CASSQTGTGNSAVFF	TGTGCCAGCAGTCAGACCGGGACAGGGAACTCAGCGGTGTTCTTC	TRBJ2-1	TRBV6-4	TRBD1	-
CASSDPSGRAATGELFF	TGTGCCAGCAGTGACCCTAGCGGGAGGGCCGCCACCGGGGAGCTGTTTTTT	TRBJ2-2	TRBV25-1	TRBD2	few
CASSVGQGAPGANVLTF	TGTGCCAGCAGCGTAGGGCAGGGGGCCCCTGGGGCCAACGTCCTGACTTTC	TRBJ2-6	TRBV9	TRBD1	-
CASSPQGGYTF	TGTGCCAGCAGTCCCCAGGGCGGCTACACCTTC	TRBJ1-2	TRBV6-5	-	-
CASRLGLANEQYF	TGTGCCAGCAGACTAGGACTAGCCAACGAGCAGTACTTC	TRBJ2-7	TRBV6-1	TRBD2	-
CASSVTGKNTEAFF	TGTGCCAGCAGTGTTACAGGGAAGAACACTGAAGCTTTCTTT	TRBJ1-1	TRBV7-8	-	-
CASSDPSGADTQYF	TGCGCCAGCAGCGACCCTAGCGGGGCAGATACGCAGTATTTT	TRBJ2-3	TRBV5-1	TRBD2	-
CASSLGQGYNQPQHF	TGTGCCAGCAGTCTTGGACAGGGCTACAATCAGCCCCAGCATTTT	TRBJ1-5	TRBV11-2	TRBD1	-
CASSLEGGRTNQPQHF	TGTGCCAGCAGTTTAGAGGGGGGGCGGACAAATCAGCCCCAGCATTTT	TRBJ1-5	TRBV27	-	-
CASSPVRQLNYGYTF	TGTGCCAGCTCTCCCGTCCGACAGCTTAACTATGGCTACACCTTC	TRBJ1-2	TRBV18	-	-
CASSLTSGNTDTQYF	TGTGCCAGCAGTCTTACTAGCGGCAACACAGATACGCAGTATTTT	TRBJ2-3	TRBV27	TRBD2	-
CATSAPTGHRGKLFF	TGTGCCACCAGCGCCCCAACAGGGCACAGAGGAAAACTGTTTTTT	TRBJ1-4	TRBV15	-	few
CASSSRRTGGLYSPLHF	TGTGCCAGCAGCTCCCGACGGACAGGGGGCTTATATTCACCCCTCCACTTT	TRBJ1-6	TRBV13	TRBD1	few
CASSRRQGGTEAFF	TGTGCCAGCAGCAGAAGACAGGGCGGGACTGAAGCTTTCTTT	TRBJ1-1	TRBV7-9	TRBD1	-
CAWSVVGGQQPQHF	TGTGCCTGGAGTGTAGTAGGGGGCCAACAGCCCCAGCATTTT	TRBJ1-5	TRBV30	TRBD1	-
CASSVGKGTNEKLFF	TGTGCCAGCAGCGTGGGAAAGGGGACTAATGAAAAACTGTTTTTT	TRBJ1-4	TRBV9	-	-
CASSLTSGSTDTQYF	TGCGCCAGCAGCTTGACTAGCGGAAGCACAGATACGCAGTATTTT	TRBJ2-3	TRBV5-1	TRBD2	-
CASTVRLNEKLFF	TGTGCCAGTACTGTGAGGTTGAATGAAAAACTGTTTTTT	TRBJ1-4	TRBV19	-	-
CASSDGRGRGKETQYF	TGTGCCAGCAGTGATGGCAGGGGGCGCGGAAAAGAGACCCAGTACTTC	TRBJ2-5	TRBV6-1	TRBD1	-
CAWKVGQGTEAFF	TGTGCCTGGAAGGTTGGACAGGGGACTGAAGCTTTCTTT	TRBJ1-1	TRBV30	TRBD1	-
CASSSTANGYTF	TGTGCCAGCAGCTCTACAGCCAATGGCTACACCTTC	TRBJ1-2	TRBV7-9	-	-
CASSPTSGTYTGELFF	TGTGCCAGCAGTCCTACTAGCGGTACTTACACCGGGGAGCTGTTTTTT	TRBJ2-2	TRBV25-1	TRBD2	few
CATYWGQGLANYGYTF	TGTGCCACCTATTGGGGACAGGGTTTAGCTAACTATGGCTACACCTTC	TRBJ1-2	TRBV28	TRBD1	-
CASSLPLAGAYDEQFF	TGCGCCAGCAGCTTGCCACTAGCGGGAGCGTATGATGAGCAGTTCTTC	TRBJ2-1	TRBV5-1	TRBD2	-
CASSGDSWSEQFF	TGTGCCAGTAGTGGGGACAGCTGGTCTGAGCAGTTCTTC	TRBJ2-1	TRBV19	TRBD1	-
CASRQGGKETQYF	TGTGCCAGCAGACAAGGGGGTAAAGAGACCCAGTACTTC	TRBJ2-5	TRBV6-6	-	once
CASSYPQGGYTF	TGTGCCAGCAGTTACCCCCAGGGTGGCTACACCTTC	TRBJ1-2	TRBV6-5	-	-
CASSLGGSSYEQYF	TGTGCCAGCAGCTTAGGTGGGAGCTCCTACGAGCAGTACTTC	TRBJ2-7	TRBV11-2	-	-
CASSRQGGVAGAYNEQFF	TGTGCCAGCAGCCGTCAGGGTGGAGTAGCGGGAGCCTACAATGAGCAGTTCTTC	TRBJ2-1	TRBV7-2	TRBD2	-
CASSEPDQSTPGRANTEAFF	TGTGCCAGCAGCGAGCCTGACCAATCTACCCCCGGGAGGGCGAACACTGAAGCTTTCTTT	TRBJ1-1	TRBV9	-	-
CASRVIDRATEQYF	TGCGCCAGCAGAGTGATTGACAGGGCCACCGAGCAGTACTTC	TRBJ2-7	TRBV5-1	TRBD1	once
CASSRQGGSYEQYF	TGTGCCAGCAGCAGACAGGGGGGCTCCTACGAGCAGTACTTC	TRBJ2-7	TRBV7-2	TRBD1	-
CASRKPGGHGELFF	TGTGCCAGCAGGAAACCAGGGGGCCACGGGGAGCTGTTTTTT	TRBJ2-2	TRBV6-5	TRBD1	-
CASSFDGGAGSNQPQHF	TGTGCCAGCAGCTTCGATGGAGGGGCGGGAAGCAATCAGCCCCAGCATTTT	TRBJ1-5	TRBV7-2	-	-
CSVWTGPNTEAFF	TGCAGCGTTTGGACAGGTCCGAACACTGAAGCTTTCTTT	TRBJ1-1	TRBV29-1	TRBD1	-
CASSLAEVGELFF	TGTGCCAGCAGCTTAGCCGAGGTCGGGGAGCTGTTTTTT	TRBJ2-2	TRBV11-2	-	-